Presented here are 27 T cell receptor beta chains from one specimen sequenced in a study of OX40 agonist ivuxolimab in advanced cancers. Method: immunoSEQ multiplex PCR; TCRdb's copy keeps in-frame clones and lacks some. The table shows about 84,000 clones, with approximately 89% occurring only once. The sample here was CD4+ or CD8+ T cells sorted from blood, taken in a trial of the OX40 agonist ivuxolimab. The receptor set was obtained from an adult with an advanced solid tumor such as melanoma, head and neck, liver or kidney cancer.

J is TRBJ2-1 and V is TRBV9, with TRBD2 matching 11 bases. Unmatched junction bases numbered 2, after V lost 0 bases and J lost 3 bases. CDR1 is SGDLS, CDR2 YYNGEE, per germline. The CDR3 loop spans 16 amino acids. Here the CDR3 DNA reads TGTGCCAGCAGCGTAGGCGGGACTAGCGGCTACAATGAGCAGTTCTTC. It specifies CASSVGGTSGYNEQFF.

The DNA of the CDR3 is TGCGCCAGCAGCTTGGGGACTAGCGGGGGGACAACCTTCAAGGAAGAGCAGTTCTTC. Translated: CASSLGTSGGTTFKEEQFF. J is TRBJ2-1 and V is TRBV5-1; 14 bases agree with TRBD2. Germline CDR1 SGHRS, CDR2 YFSETQ. The CDR3 spans 19 residues. The trim removed 0 bases at V and 10 bases at J, leaving 15 bases unmatched.

This chain links TRBV19 with TRBJ2-3; possibly TRBD2 for D (7 bases). This CDR3 has 16 amino acids. Trimming stripped 6 bases from V and 6 bases from J, with 22 bases between. Per the germline V gene, CDR1 is LNHDA and CDR2 is SQIVND (reference sequence). The CDR3 sequence: CASSPTFGGPRDTQYF. Here the CDR3 DNA reads TGTGCCAGTAGCCCGACTTTCGGGGGGCCCCGGGATACGCAGTATTTT.

The J gene is TRBJ2-2, the V gene TRBV27, with D maybe TRBD2 (6 bases). Germline V lookup: CDR1 MNHEY, CDR2 SMNVEV (reference sequence). V lost 1 base to trimming and J lost 0 bases, with 9 bases between them. There are 16 residues in the CDR3. The DNA for the CDR3 is TGTGCCAGCAGTTTATTTAGCGGATCGAACACCGGGGAGCTGTTTTTT. Protein product: CASSLFSGSNTGELFF.

The rearrangement links TRBV7-9 to TRBJ1-1, with TRBD1 identical over 9 bases. The CDR3 sequence is 14 residues long. V trimming: 1 base; J trimming: 4 bases; junction bases outside the gene matches: 1. Germline CDR1 SEHNR, CDR2 FQNEAQ (reference sequence). CDR3 DNA: TGTGCCAGCAGCTTAGAACAGGGGGCCACTGAAGCTTTCTTT. Translating gives CASSLEQGATEAFF. Full variable domain (rest looked up from reference TRBV7-9 and TRBJ1-1): DTGVSQNPRHKITKRGQNVTFRCDPISEHNRLYWYRQTLGQGPEFLTYFQNEAQLEKSRLLSDRFSAERPKGSFSTLEIQRTEQGDSAMYLCASSLEQGATEAFFGQGTRLTVV.

This chain connects TRBV28 to TRBJ2-3, with 12 positions matching TRBD2. Germline lookup yields CDR1 MDHEN and CDR2 SYDVKM. The CDR3 extends over 15 amino acids. V shed 5 bases, J shed 6 bases, and the junction held 6 bases outside the gene matches. CDR3 in DNA: TGTGCCAGCAGTCCGACTAGCGGGGGTCCGGATACGCAGTATTTT. Translation gives CASSPTSGGPDTQYF.

V gene TRBV5-1 combines with J gene TRBJ1-1; no firm D call. The V gene's germline CDR1 is SGHRS and CDR2 YFSETQ. The CDR3 consists of 13 residues. Trimming left V 2 bases short and J 2 bases short, with 7 bases between. In DNA, the CDR3 is TGCGCCAGCAGCTTCAGAGAAAACACTGAAGCTTTCTTT. It is translated as CASSFRENTEAFF. The full variable domain, completed using reference TRBV5-1 and TRBJ1-1, is KAGVTQTPRYLIKTRGQQVTLSCSPISGHRSVSWYQQTPGQGLQFLFEYFSETQRNKGNFPGRFSGRQFSNSRSEMNVSTLELGDSALYLCASSFRENTEAFFGQGTRLTVV.

The rearrangement uses TRBV6-4 and TRBJ2-1; 11 bases line up with TRBD2. Germline trimming cut 4 bases from V and 6 bases from J; bases unmatched to any gene: 2. The CDR3 is 14 amino acids. The germline CDR1 and CDR2 sequences are MRHNA and SNTAGT. DNA of the CDR3: TGTGCCAGCAGTGTAGCGGGAGGGCGCAATGAGCAGTTCTTC. This gives the protein CASSVAGGRNEQFF.

The chain is built from TRBV6-1 and TRBJ2-7, with D perhaps TRBD1 (5 bases). The V end was cut by 1 base, the J end by 1 base, with 14 bases between. The germline V gene encodes CDR1 MNHNS and CDR2 SASEGT. The CDR3 runs to 16 residues. DNA of the CDR3: TGTGCCAGCAGTGAAGATCCCAGGGCCGGTTCCTACGAGCAGTACTTC. This encodes CASSEDPRAGSYEQYF.

The chain uses TRBV15 and TRBJ2-3, with TRBD2 matching over 8 bases. Trimming cost V 5 bases and J 2 bases; bases outside gene matches: 9. This CDR3 contains 16 residues. Germline V gene sequence: CDR1 LNHNV, CDR2 YYDKDF (reference sequence). CDR3 in DNA: TGTGCCACCAGCCTAGCGGGTAGTGGTTACACAGATACGCAGTATTTT. Its translation is CATSLAGSGYTDTQYF.

This clone was detected only once. The V and J genes are TRBV4-2 and TRBJ2-2; possibly TRBD2 for D (6 bases). V lost 0 bases, J lost 2 bases, and 10 bases lay in between. This CDR3 is built from 16 residues. Germline V gene sequence: CDR1 LGHNA, CDR2 YNFKEQ. The CDR3, as DNA: TGTGCCAGCAGCCAAGACGGGCGGGGTAACACCGGGGAGCTGTTTTTT. Translation gives CASSQDGRGNTGELFF.

The J gene is TRBJ2-1, the V gene TRBV6-4; D is unresolved. V gave up 4 bases and J gave up 4 bases, with 17 bases separating them. CDR3 length: 16 amino acids. CDR1 is MRHNA, CDR2 SNTAGT, per germline. This CDR3 reads CASSAYPLDGYNEQFF. DNA for the CDR3: TGTGCCAGCAGTGCCTACCCCCTGGACGGGTACAATGAGCAGTTCTTC.

The V and J genes are TRBV7-9 and TRBJ2-3; the match to TRBD2 covers 11 bases. The length of the CDR3 is 16 residues. J lost 4 bases, V lost 6 bases, and 9 bases had no gene match. Germline V CDR1 and CDR2: SEHNR, FQNEAQ (reference sequence). This chain's CDR3 is CASSRIAGGPSDTQYF. For the CDR3, the DNA is TGTGCCAGCAGTCGCATAGCGGGGGGGCCCTCAGATACGCAGTATTTT.

The CDR3 nucleotides are TGTGCCAGCAGCCCGACCCTCTGGCGGGGCACCGGGGAGCTGTTTTTT. Its translation is CASSPTLWRGTGELFF. The V call is TRBV9, the J call TRBJ2-2, with D perhaps TRBD2 (6 bases). Germline-derived CDR1 and CDR2 are SGDLS and YYNGEE. The CDR3 has 16 amino acids. Trimming removed 4 bases from V and 4 bases from J, with 17 bases in between.

The rearrangement uses TRBV27 and TRBJ1-4, with no clear D. CDR3 length equals 15 residues. Germline CDR1 is MNHEY and CDR2 is SMNVEV (reference sequence). Deletions cut 7 bases from V and 10 bases from J, with 22 bases between. This chain's CDR3 is CASTPLGSAGRKLFF. Here the CDR3 DNA reads TGTGCCAGCACTCCCCTTGGAAGTGCTGGTCGAAAACTGTTTTTT. Supplemented by reference TRBV27 and TRBJ1-4, the full variable domain reads EAQVTQNPRYLITVTGKKLTVTCSQNMNHEYMSWYRQDPGLGLRQIYYSMNVEVTDKGDVPEGYKVSRKEKRNFPLILESPSPNQTSLYFCASTPLGSAGRKLFFGSGTQLSVL.

The chain recombines TRBV28 with TRBJ1-1; D perhaps matches TRBD1 (5 bases). The V end was cut by 6 bases, the J end by 4 bases, with 12 bases between. The germline gives CDR1 MDHEN, CDR2 SYDVKM. CDR3 length equals 13 residues. CDR3 residues: CASSVLGVTEAFF. The DNA of the CDR3 is TGTGCCAGCAGCGTGTTGGGGGTCACTGAAGCTTTCTTT.

V and J are TRBV11-3 and TRBJ2-1, with 8 nucleotides matching TRBD1. V shed 5 bases, J shed 0 bases, and the junction held 3 bases outside the gene matches. Germline V CDR1 and CDR2: SGHNT, YENEEA. The length of the CDR3 is 15 residues. The CDR3 reads CASSPGQGSYNEQFF. The CDR3 bases are TGTGCCAGCAGCCCTGGACAGGGCTCCTACAATGAGCAGTTCTTC.

V usage is TRBV6-5 and J usage is TRBJ1-1; unclear D gene. With 0 bases removed from V and 1 base from J, the gap between germline ends came to 12 bases. In germline, CDR1 is MNHEY, CDR2 SVGAGI. There are 16 residues in the CDR3. In DNA, the CDR3 is TGTGCCAGCAGTTACTCGCGACTAGGACCGAACACTGAAGCTTTCTTT. It encodes CASSYSRLGPNTEAFF.

V is TRBV2 and J is TRBJ2-1; perhaps TRBD2 as D (6 bases). The germline V gene has CDR1 SNHLY and CDR2 FYNNEI. Trimming cost V 6 bases and J 2 bases, with 11 bases left between them. The CDR3 is made up of 14 amino acids. CDR3 sequence reads: CASRGGHAYNEQFF. In DNA form, the CDR3 reads TGTGCCAGCAGGGGAGGACACGCCTACAATGAGCAGTTCTTC.

The chain has TRBV28 and TRBJ1-1, with D hard to call. This CDR3 spans 12 amino acids. The germline V and J ends were trimmed by 6 bases and 5 bases, with 10 bases remaining between them. Germline lookup yields CDR1 MDHEN and CDR2 SYDVKM. The CDR3 sequence: CASSIQLTEAFF. CDR3 DNA: TGTGCCAGCAGCATACAGTTGACTGAAGCTTTCTTT.

The CDR3 sequence: CACGQGGNSPLHF. CDR3 coding DNA: TGTGCCTGCGGACAGGGTGGGAATTCACCCCTCCACTTT. V and J are TRBV30 and TRBJ1-6; 8 bases line up with TRBD1. The CDR3 has 13 residues. Trimming removed 6 bases from V and 7 bases from J; junction bases left unmatched: 5. The germline V gene has CDR1 GTSNPN and CDR2 SVGIG (reference sequence). The full variable domain, with the rest looked up from reference TRBV30 and TRBJ1-6, is SQTIHQWPATLVQPVGSPLSLECTVEGTSNPNLYWYRQAAGRGLQLLFYSVGIGQISSEVPQNLSASRPQDRQFILSSKKLLLSDSGFYLCACGQGGNSPLHFGNGTRLTVT.

The genes are TRBV6-5 and TRBJ1-1, with D possibly matching TRBD1 (6 bases). CDR3 size: 14 residues. V was clipped by 6 bases and J by 1 base, with 12 bases between them. Germline CDR1 is MNHEY and CDR2 is SVGAGI. In nucleotides, the CDR3 is TGTGCCAGCAGCCTTATCAGGGGGAACACTGAAGCTTTCTTT. It encodes CASSLIRGNTEAFF.

Written as DNA, the CDR3 is TGTGCCAGTAGTATGAGAAGGGGAGGCTTCTACAATGAGCAGTTCTTC. Amino acids: CASSMRRGGFYNEQFF. The chain has TRBV19 and TRBJ2-1, with a possible D match to TRBD2 (6 bases). The CDR3 runs 16 residues. Germline CDR1 reads LNHDA; CDR2 reads SQIVND (reference sequence). Trimming shortened V by 3 bases and J by 3 bases, and 15 bases separated the two germline ends.

V and J are TRBV28 and TRBJ2-7, with a tentative D call TRBD1 (5 bases). The germline gives CDR1 MDHEN, CDR2 SYDVKM. This CDR3 contains 12 residues. V was trimmed by 2 bases and J by 5 bases, leaving 7 bases between them. CDR3 loop: CASSLKGNEQYF. The CDR3 DNA follows: TGTGCCAGCAGTTTAAAGGGGAACGAGCAGTACTTC.

The chain combines TRBV19 with TRBJ2-3; no reliable D call. Germline V lookup: CDR1 LNHDA, CDR2 SQIVND (reference sequence). The V gene lost 5 bases and the J gene lost 1 base, with 7 bases spanning the gap. The CDR3 sequence is 13 residues long. The CDR3 DNA sequence: TGTGCCAGTAGTCCCCTGGGCACAGATACGCAGTATTTT. This sequence encodes CASSPLGTDTQYF.

V is TRBV5-4 and J is TRBJ1-1, with 11 bases fitting TRBD1. The CDR3 runs to 16 residues. Losses at the gene ends were 4 bases for V and 1 base for J; bases not matched to a gene: 6. Germline CDR1 and CDR2: SGHNT and YYREEE (reference sequence). Here the CDR3 reads CASSRGTGGTNTEAFF. The CDR3 nucleotides read TGTGCCAGCAGCCGAGGGACAGGGGGAACGAACACTGAAGCTTTCTTT.

This clone has more than one count but fewer than ten. The V and J genes are TRBV5-1 and TRBJ1-2, with 9 bases lining up with TRBD1. V was clipped by 4 bases and J by 7 bases; unmatched bases: 8. This CDR3 is 14 amino acids long. Per the germline V gene, CDR1 is SGHRS and CDR2 is YFSETQ. CDR3 nucleotides: TGCGCCAGCAGCAGCCCGGACAGGGGAGTTGGCTACACCTTC. Protein sequence: CASSSPDRGVGYTF.